The 32 T cell receptor beta chains below were found in one sample sequenced in a study of T cells in Graves' hyperthyroidism and ophthalmopathy. What was amplified from RNA transcripts were TCR beta CDR3 regions. The HTBI primer set was used in a first-round RT-PCR of the TCR CDR3. Using its own MiXCR run on the multiplex PCR reads, TCRdb lists one record per CDR3 protein. Of some 510,000 distinct CDR3 sequences in the sample, about 43% were seen once. Sequencing used peripheral blood or thyroid tissue (not recorded which). These receptors originate from a woman aged 18 to 35 with Graves' hyperthyroidism.

This clonotype was detected only once. This chain connects TRBV2 to TRBJ2-7; 8 nucleotides agree with TRBD1. The V and J ends lost 3 bases and 7 bases, in that order; junction bases with no gene match: 2. This CDR3 is built from 12 residues. The germline V gene has CDR1 SNHLY and CDR2 FYNNEI. CDR3 protein: CASSDRGLEQYF. The CDR3 DNA reads as TGTGCCAGCAGTGACAGGGGGCTTGAGCAGTACTTC.

This clonotype has only a few counts. V usage is TRBV7-9 and J usage is TRBJ2-7; a weak D match, TRBD1 (6 bases). Germline CDR1 reads SEHNR; CDR2 reads FQNEAQ (reference sequence). V lost 5 bases and J 2 bases, leaving 13 bases between the germline ends. This CDR3 has 14 amino acids. The DNA of the CDR3 is TGTGCCAGCAGCCAAGACGACAGGACCTACGAGCAGTACTTC. The encoded protein is CASSQDDRTYEQYF. Full variable domain (remainder filled in from reference TRBV7-9 and TRBJ2-7): DTGVSQNPRHKITKRGQNVTFRCDPISEHNRLYWYRQTLGQGPEFLTYFQNEAQLEKSRLLSDRFSAERPKGSFSTLEIQRTEQGDSAMYLCASSQDDRTYEQYFGPGTRLTVT.

This chain joins TRBV2 and TRBJ1-6, with 9 nucleotides matching TRBD1. The V segment lost 8 bases and the J segment 8 bases; nucleotides outside the gene matches: 7. CDR3 length: 14 residues. The germline V gene has CDR1 SNHLY and CDR2 FYNNEI. Here the CDR3 reads CASDGTGFDSPLHF. The CDR3 DNA follows: TGTGCCAGCGACGGGACAGGGTTTGATTCACCCCTCCACTTT.

As to this clonotype: A much bigger clone sits one base away, suggesting this may be a read error. The V and J genes are TRBV10-3 and TRBJ2-5, with D perhaps assigned TRBD1 or TRBD2 (5 bases each). With 6 bases removed from V and 6 bases from J, the gap between germline ends came to 17 bases. CDR1 and CDR2 (germline): ENHRY, SYGVKD. The CDR3 runs to 14 residues. The CDR3 DNA sequence: TGTGCCATCAGCCCGAGTTTAATGGGACAGACCCAGTACTTC. It yields the protein CAISPSLMGQTQYF.

The genes are TRBV2 and TRBJ2-2; perhaps TRBD2 as D (6 bases). This CDR3 comprises 16 residues. V lost 6 bases and J lost 4, with 18 bases in between. Germline V CDR1 and CDR2: SNHLY, FYNNEI. CDR3 amino acids: CASSPNIRESTGELFF. The CDR3 coding sequence is TGTGCCAGCAGCCCGAATATCCGGGAGAGCACCGGGGAGCTGTTTTTT.

This chain joins TRBV20-1 and TRBJ2-7; 8 nucleotides match TRBD2. Germline V lookup: CDR1 DFQATT, CDR2 SNEGSKA (reference sequence). This CDR3 spans 16 amino acids. The ends lost 3 bases at V and 3 bases at J; junction bases unmatched: 13. DNA of the CDR3: TGCAGTGCTAGTTCCCCCAATGCGGGAGGATTCTACGAGCAGTACTTC. It yields the protein CSASSPNAGGFYEQYF.

The V call is TRBV5-1, the J call TRBJ2-7; D is unclear. V shed 0 bases and J shed 1 base, with 11 bases lying between them. This CDR3 region has 15 residues. Germline V CDR1 and CDR2: SGHRS, YFSETQ. The CDR3 reads CASSLGRTLSYEQYF. Written as DNA, the CDR3 is TGCGCCAGCAGCTTGGGAAGAACACTATCCTACGAGCAGTACTTC.

The J gene is TRBJ1-2, the V gene TRBV24-1, with D perhaps TRBD1 (5 bases). V was cut by 5 bases and J by 4 bases, with 7 bases left in between. The CDR3 runs to 12 residues. Germline V lookup: CDR1 KGHDR, CDR2 SFDVKD. The CDR3: CATSAGTYGYTF. Here the CDR3 DNA reads TGTGCCACCAGTGCGGGGACCTATGGCTACACCTTC.

CDR3 nucleotide sequence: TGTGCCAGCAGCCCCGGACAGATGAGCAATCAGCCCCAGCATTTT. Its protein is CASSPGQMSNQPQHF. This chain connects TRBV7-9 to TRBJ1-5; D might be TRBD1 (6 bases). The CDR3 length is 15 residues. Deletions cut 5 bases from V and 1 base from J, with 12 bases between. Germline CDR1 SEHNR, CDR2 FQNEAQ (reference sequence).

This clonotype was seen ten or more times. The chain recombines TRBV7-3 with TRBJ2-7; 10 nucleotides agree with TRBD2. The CDR3 runs 13 residues. CDR1 and CDR2 (germline): SGHTA, FQGTGA. J was trimmed by 9 bases and V by 5 bases; bases with no gene match: 7. CDR3: CASSLEREGVQYF. The CDR3 DNA reads as TGTGCCAGCAGCCTCGAGCGGGAGGGAGTGCAGTACTTC.

The rearrangement uses TRBV2 and TRBJ2-7, with TRBD1 as a possible D gene (6 bases). CDR1 SNHLY and CDR2 FYNNEI come from the germline V gene. This CDR3 spans 13 amino acids. Between the trimmed V and J ends, which lost 6 bases and 4 bases, there was a span of 13 bases. CDR3 amino acids: CASSQGFEYEQYF. The CDR3 region has the DNA TGTGCCAGCAGCCAGGGGTTCGAGTACGAGCAGTACTTC.

This clonotype occurred many times. The CDR3 DNA reads as TGCAGTGCTAGCACGGGAGGGCCAGAGACCCAGTACTTC. This translates into CSASTGGPETQYF. The chain joins TRBV20-1 to TRBJ2-5, with 8 bases identical to TRBD2. Unmatched junction bases numbered 4, after V lost 3 bases and J lost 4 bases. Germline loops: CDR1 DFQATT, CDR2 SNEGSKA (reference sequence). The CDR3 covers 13 residues.

The V call is TRBV20-1, the J call TRBJ1-5; unclear D gene. Germline V lookup: CDR1 DFQATT, CDR2 SNEGSKA (reference sequence). This CDR3 is 15 amino acids long. Trimming shortened V by 3 bases and J by 1 base, and 13 bases separated the two germline ends. The CDR3 region is CSARAGLSSNQPQHF. CDR3 nucleotides: TGCAGTGCTAGGGCAGGTTTATCGAGCAATCAGCCCCAGCATTTT.

This clonotype was observed a few times. The chain uses TRBV20-1 and TRBJ1-5; D ambiguous. V lost 0 bases and J lost 6, with 6 bases in between. Germline lookup yields CDR1 DFQATT and CDR2 SNEGSKA (reference sequence). The CDR3 is 12 residues long. The CDR3 DNA is TGCAGTGCTAGAGAACAAGGTCAGCCCCAGCATTTT. Its translation: CSAREQGQPQHF.

This clonotype came up many times. The chain recombines TRBV10-3 with TRBJ2-5; a possible D gene is TRBD2 (6 bases). Germline CDR1 reads ENHRY; CDR2 reads SYGVKD. This CDR3 region has 14 residues. Trimming cost V 4 bases and J 5 bases, with 14 bases left between them. CDR3 DNA sequence: TGTGCCATCAGTGTGGAGTTGGAGGGGGAGACCCAGTACTTC. Its protein is CAISVELEGETQYF.

The rearrangement joins TRBV29-1 to TRBJ1-2, with TRBD1 as a possible D gene (6 bases). V lost 4 bases and J 6 bases, leaving 12 bases between the germline ends. CDR3 length: 12 amino acids. The V gene's germline CDR1 is SQVTM and CDR2 ANQGSEA. DNA for the CDR3: TGCAGCGTTGGAGGGGGAGTAAATGGCTACACCTTC. It codes for CSVGGGVNGYTF.

The V call is TRBV19, the J call TRBJ1-2; no definite D call. Trimming removed 3 bases at V and 3 bases at J, with 11 bases between. Germline CDR1 is LNHDA and CDR2 is SQIVND (reference sequence). The CDR3 has 14 amino acids. The CDR3 loop reads CASSIPDGDYGYTF. Written as DNA, the CDR3 is TGTGCCAGTAGTATTCCTGACGGAGACTATGGCTACACCTTC.

The chain joins TRBV2 to TRBJ1-1; maybe TRBD1 (5 bases). This CDR3 has 12 residues. The ends were cut back, 6 bases at V and 11 bases at J, with 16 bases in the middle. Germline lookup yields CDR1 SNHLY and CDR2 FYNNEI. This chain's CDR3 is CASRLGQNGAFF. In DNA, the CDR3 is TGTGCCAGCAGACTTGGACAAAACGGGGCTTTCTTT.

V gene TRBV20-1 combines with J gene TRBJ2-7, with D possibly matching TRBD2 (8 bases). There are 16 residues in the CDR3. In germline, CDR1 is DFQATT, CDR2 SNEGSKA (reference sequence). The V end was cut by 5 bases, the J end by 4 bases, with 24 bases between. CDR3 in amino acids: CSAGQASGPEGYEQYF. DNA for the CDR3: TGCAGTGCTGGACAGGCTAGCGGGCCTGAGGGGTACGAGCAGTACTTC.

This CDR3 reads CASSLWGRGAYEQYF. As DNA, the CDR3 is TGTGCCAGCAGTTTGTGGGGGAGGGGGGCCTACGAGCAGTACTTC. The rearrangement uses TRBV28 and TRBJ2-7; D is possibly TRBD2 (7 bases). Germline values: CDR1 MDHEN, CDR2 SYDVKM. There are 15 residues in the CDR3. Trimming removed 3 bases at V and 2 bases at J, with 14 bases between.

This chain joins TRBV5-4 and TRBJ2-5, with a weak D call TRBD1 (6 bases). The germline V gene has CDR1 SGHNT and CDR2 YYREEE (reference sequence). The CDR3 extends over 13 amino acids. Deletions cut 4 bases from V and 4 bases from J, with 11 bases between. The CDR3: CASSPRTAETQYF. DNA of the CDR3: TGTGCCAGCAGCCCTAGGACAGCAGAGACCCAGTACTTC.

This clonotype was recorded a few times. The chain recombines TRBV20-1 with TRBJ1-5, with D maybe TRBD1 (6 bases). V was trimmed by 5 bases and J by 6 bases, leaving 14 bases between them. Germline lookup yields CDR1 DFQATT and CDR2 SNEGSKA (reference sequence). The CDR3 extends over 13 amino acids. CDR3 region: CSAGDTTGQPQHF. The CDR3 nucleotides read TGCAGTGCTGGGGACACTACCGGTCAGCCCCAGCATTTT.

This clonotype was detected ten times or more. The rearrangement joins TRBV7-6 to TRBJ1-4; maybe TRBD1 (5 bases). The germline V and J ends were trimmed by 5 bases and 6 bases, with 10 bases remaining between them. The CDR3 totals 13 residues. In germline, CDR1 is SGHVS, CDR2 FNYEAQ. CDR3 region: CASSPGSDEKLFF. The CDR3 bases are TGTGCCAGCAGCCCAGGGAGCGATGAAAAACTGTTTTTT.

This clonotype was counted a few times. The rearrangement joins TRBV19 to TRBJ1-1, with TRBD1 matching 8 bases. The CDR3 is 13 amino acids. V shed 8 bases, J shed 2 bases, and the junction held 4 bases outside the gene matches. Germline assignment: CDR1 LNHDA and CDR2 SQIVND (reference sequence). CDR3 nucleotides: TGTGCCAGTGTGGACAGGGTAAACACTGAAGCTTTCTTT. Its translation: CASVDRVNTEAFF. Based on the CDR3 plus reference TRBV19 and TRBJ1-1, the full variable domain is DGGITQSPKYLFRKEGQNVTLSCEQNLNHDAMYWYRQDPGQGLRLIYYSQIVNDFQKGDIAEGYSVSREKKESFPLTVTSAQKNPTAFYLCASVDRVNTEAFFGQGTRLTVV.

This chain links TRBV6-6 with TRBJ2-5; no clear D. Between the trimmed V and J ends, which lost 7 bases and 4 bases, there was a span of 16 bases. CDR3 size: 14 residues. CDR1 and CDR2 from the germline V gene are MNHNY and SVGAGI (reference sequence). CDR3 bases: TGTGCCAGCAAGGCCCGCTTCGGGCGAGAGACCCAGTACTTC. Protein sequence: CASKARFGRETQYF.

The chain uses TRBV29-1 and TRBJ2-5; no clear D gene. Germline-derived CDR1 and CDR2 are SQVTM and ANQGSEA. CDR3 length: 13 residues. The V and J ends lost 8 bases and 5 bases respectively, with 18 bases between them. This CDR3 is CSLAGSVLETQYF. For the CDR3, the DNA is TGCAGCTTGGCCGGCAGCGTGTTGGAGACCCAGTACTTC.

The rearrangement links TRBV20-1 to TRBJ2-5, with D possibly called TRBD1 or TRBD2 (5 bases each). Germline values: CDR1 DFQATT, CDR2 SNEGSKA (reference sequence). Trimming shortened V by 4 bases and J by 9 bases, and 21 bases separated the two germline ends. This CDR3 spans 14 amino acids. The CDR3 loop reads CSANRDPVSWAQYF. In nucleotides, the CDR3 is TGCAGTGCTAACCGGGACCCTGTTAGTTGGGCCCAGTACTTC.

The chain couples TRBV5-1 to TRBJ2-5; TRBD1 matches 9 bases. V trimming: 0 bases; J trimming: 7 bases; junction bases outside the gene matches: 4. CDR3 length: 14 residues. Germline values: CDR1 SGHRS, CDR2 YFSETQ. Written as DNA, the CDR3 is TGCGCCAGCAGCTTGGAGGGACAGGGCGGGACCCAGTACTTC. It encodes CASSLEGQGGTQYF.

Regarding this clonotype: One end of the junction does not line up with germline, which may come from a read error. The chain employs TRBV12-3 or TRBV12-4 and TRBJ2-7; 7 nucleotides agree with TRBD1. This CDR3 spans 10 amino acids. The chain's CDR3 is CASSRQGIDF. CDR3 DNA sequence: TGTGCCAGCAGCCGACAGGGTATAGACTTC.

For this clonotype: A much larger clone sits a single nucleotide away, making a read error possible. The rearrangement links TRBV29-1 to TRBJ2-2; D unclear. V shed 6 bases and J shed 7 bases, with 12 bases lying between them. This CDR3 contains 12 residues. Germline V gene data show CDR1 as SQVTM and CDR2 as ANQGSEA. CDR3 sequence reads: CSVGPRYGELFF. The CDR3 nucleotides read TGCAGCGTCGGGCCCCGATACGGGGAGCTGTTTTTT.

A remark on this clonotype: The germline gene is not matched at one end of the junction; a read error may be the cause. This chain links TRBV7-2 with TRBJ2-5, with unresolved D. Per the germline V gene, CDR1 is SGHTA and CDR2 is FQGNSA. The CDR3 runs 13 residues. CDR3 sequence reads: CASSEAPFRALLF. The CDR3 DNA reads TGTGCCAGCAGTGAAGCGCCTTTTCGGGCCCTCCTCTTC.

The CDR3 coding sequence is TGTGCCAGCAGCTTAAGTGCTCCACTAGACGGGGAGACCCAGTACTTC. It specifies CASSLSAPLDGETQYF. The chain couples TRBV7-3 to TRBJ2-5; weak D call: TRBD2 (5 bases). The V end was cut by 1 base, the J end by 5 bases, with 17 bases between. The CDR3 length is 16 residues. Germline V gene lookup returns CDR1 SGHTA and CDR2 FQGTGA.